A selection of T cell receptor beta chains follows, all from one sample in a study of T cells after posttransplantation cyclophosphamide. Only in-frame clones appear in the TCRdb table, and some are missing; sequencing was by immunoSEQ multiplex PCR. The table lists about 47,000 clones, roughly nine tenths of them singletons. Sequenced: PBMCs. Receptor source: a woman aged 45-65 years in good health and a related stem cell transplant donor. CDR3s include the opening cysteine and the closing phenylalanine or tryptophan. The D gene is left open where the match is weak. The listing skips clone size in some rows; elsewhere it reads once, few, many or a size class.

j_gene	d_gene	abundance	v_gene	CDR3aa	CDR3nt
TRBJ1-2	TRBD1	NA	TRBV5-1	CASSNRTGRDGYTF	TGCGCCAGCAGCAACAGGACAGGGCGGGATGGCTACACCTTC
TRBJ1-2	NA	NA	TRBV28	CASSGYGYTF	TGTGCCAGCAGCGGCTATGGCTACACCTTC
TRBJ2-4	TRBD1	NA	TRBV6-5	CATRTGLGIQYF	TGTGCCACGCGGACAGGCCTAGGAATTCAGTACTTC
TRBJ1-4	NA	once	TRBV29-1	CSVWGGGEKLFF	TGCAGCGTTTGGGGAGGGGGTGAAAAACTGTTTTTT
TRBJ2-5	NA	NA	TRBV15	CATSQDLQGLGETQYF	TGTGCCACCAGCCAAGACCTACAGGGTCTCGGGGAGACCCAGTACTTC
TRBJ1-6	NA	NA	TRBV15	CATEDAENNSPLHF	TGTGCCACGGAGGATGCAGAAAATAATTCACCCCTCCACTTT
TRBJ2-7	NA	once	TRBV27	CASSLGLAYEQYF	TGTGCCAGCAGTTTAGGACTGGCCTACGAGCAGTACTTC
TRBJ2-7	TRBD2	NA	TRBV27	CASRTTGLAGIWGFYEQYF	TGTGCCAGCAGGACGACGGGACTAGCGGGAATTTGGGGCTTTTACGAGCAGTACTTC
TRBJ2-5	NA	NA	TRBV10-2	CASSEGSGAWGQETQYF	TGCGCCAGCAGTGAAGGTTCAGGGGCTTGGGGACAAGAGACCCAGTACTTC
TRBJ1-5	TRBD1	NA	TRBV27	CASSLAGGHNQPQHF	TGTGCCAGCAGTTTGGCAGGGGGGCACAATCAGCCCCAGCATTTT
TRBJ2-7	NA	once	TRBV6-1	CASSEGAYEQYF	TGTGCCAGCAGTGAAGGGGCCTACGAGCAGTACTTC
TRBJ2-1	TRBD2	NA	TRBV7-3	CASSPSPLAGERDEQFF	TGTGCCAGCAGCCCTTCCCCGCTAGCGGGAGAGAGAGATGAGCAGTTCTTC
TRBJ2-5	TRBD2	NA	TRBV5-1	CASSRPGGAGETQYF	TGCGCCAGCAGCCGCCCCGGGGGGGCCGGTGAGACCCAGTACTTC
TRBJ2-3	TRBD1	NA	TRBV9	CASSVEPGQGTDTQYF	TGTGCCAGCAGCGTGGAGCCGGGACAGGGGACAGATACGCAGTATTTT
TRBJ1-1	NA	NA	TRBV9	CASSVMGAGTEAFF	TGTGCCAGCAGCGTGATGGGGGCCGGCACTGAAGCTTTCTTT
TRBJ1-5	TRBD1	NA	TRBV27	CASRKGARDRGSYYSNQPQHF	TGTGCCAGCCGCAAGGGGGCCCGGGACAGGGGATCCTATTATAGCAATCAGCCCCAGCATTTT
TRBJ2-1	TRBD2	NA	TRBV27	CASSLSVFSGSGNEQFF	TGTGCCAGCAGTTTATCGGTTTTTAGCGGGAGTGGCAATGAGCAGTTCTTC
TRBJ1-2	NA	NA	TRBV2	CASRRDYGYTF	TGTGCCAGCCGCAGGGATTATGGCTACACCTTC
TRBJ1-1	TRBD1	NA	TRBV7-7	CASSLGQGDEAFF	TGTGCCAGCAGCCTTGGACAGGGTGATGAAGCTTTCTTT
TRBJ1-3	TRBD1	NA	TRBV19	CASRRIRQGDSGNTIYF	TGTGCCAGTAGGAGAATTCGACAGGGCGACTCTGGAAACACCATATATTTT
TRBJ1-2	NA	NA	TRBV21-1	CASSKGGFCGSQGSNYGYTF	TGTGCCAGCAGCAAAGGGGGGTTTTGCGGGAGCCAGGGCTCTAACTATGGCTACACCTTC
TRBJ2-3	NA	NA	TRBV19	CASSIGAGPHWTDTQYF	TGTGCCAGTAGTATAGGAGCTGGGCCCCATTGGACAGATACGCAGTATTTT
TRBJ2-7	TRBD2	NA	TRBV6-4	CASTMGLAGPSSYEQYF	TGTGCCAGCACTATGGGACTAGCGGGGCCTAGCTCCTACGAGCAGTACTTC
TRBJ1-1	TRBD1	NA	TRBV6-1	CASSLQGGFVEAFF	TGTGCCAGCAGTTTACAGGGGGGATTCGTCGAGGCTTTCTTT
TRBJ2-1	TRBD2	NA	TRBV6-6	CASSYLGTSGSDEQFF	TGTGCCAGCAGTTACCTCGGGACTAGCGGGAGTGATGAGCAGTTCTTC
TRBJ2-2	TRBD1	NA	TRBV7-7	CASRPATGDTGELFF	TGTGCCAGCAGACCCGCGACAGGGGACACCGGGGAGCTGTTTTTT
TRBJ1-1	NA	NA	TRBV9	CASSVAGGGGTEAFF	TGTGCCAGCAGCGTAGCGGGGGGAGGAGGTACTGAAGCTTTCTTT
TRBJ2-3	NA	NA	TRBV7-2	CASSLAFRGGGPQETQYF	TGTGCCAGCAGCTTAGCGTTCCGGGGCGGGGGCCCCCAGGAGACGCAGTATTTT
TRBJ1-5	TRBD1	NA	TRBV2	CASNRGRNQPQHF	TGTGCCAGTAACAGGGGCCGCAATCAGCCCCAGCATTTT
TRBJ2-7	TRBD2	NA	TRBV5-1	CASSLAGTSGKSSYEQYF	TGCGCCAGCAGCTTGGCCGGGACTAGCGGGAAGAGCTCCTACGAGCAGTACTTC
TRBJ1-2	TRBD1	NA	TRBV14	CASSHPIWGQVKNYGYTF	TGTGCCAGCAGCCATCCAATATGGGGACAGGTAAAGAACTATGGCTACACCTTC
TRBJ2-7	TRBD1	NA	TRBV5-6	CASSSRTGNYEQYF	TGTGCCAGCAGCTCAAGGACAGGAAATTACGAGCAGTACTTC
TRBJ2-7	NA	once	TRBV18	CASSPSSGTDSYEQYF	TGTGCCAGCTCACCATCATCCGGGACTGATTCCTACGAGCAGTACTTC
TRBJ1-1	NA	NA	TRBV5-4	CASSLGSGVTEAFF	TGTGCCAGCAGCCTCGGGTCCGGGGTGACTGAAGCTTTCTTT
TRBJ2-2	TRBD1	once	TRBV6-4	CASSPDRASGELFF	TGTGCCAGCAGCCCCGACAGGGCGAGCGGGGAGCTGTTTTTT
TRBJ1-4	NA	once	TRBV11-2	CASSLDLATNEKLFF	TGTGCCAGCAGCTTAGATCTCGCAACTAATGAAAAACTGTTTTTT
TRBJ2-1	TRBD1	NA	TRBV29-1	CSVARQGPYNEQFF	TGCAGCGTAGCGAGACAGGGGCCCTACAATGAGCAGTTCTTC
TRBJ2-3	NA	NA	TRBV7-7	CASSPLRTADTQYF	TGTGCCAGCAGCCCCTTAAGGACAGCAGATACGCAGTATTTT